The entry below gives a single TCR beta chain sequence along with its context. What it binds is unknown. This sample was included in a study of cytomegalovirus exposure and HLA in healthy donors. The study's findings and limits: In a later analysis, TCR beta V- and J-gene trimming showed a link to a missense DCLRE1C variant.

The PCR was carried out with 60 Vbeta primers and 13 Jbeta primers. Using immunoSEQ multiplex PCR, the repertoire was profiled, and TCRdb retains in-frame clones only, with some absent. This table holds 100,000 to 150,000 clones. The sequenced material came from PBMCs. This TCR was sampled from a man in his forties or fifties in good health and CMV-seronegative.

The CDR3 nucleotides read TGCGCCAGCAGCCAGGGGGAGGAGCGTCTTGTTTCAAATGAGCAGTTCTTC. This gives the protein CASSQGEERLVSNEQFF. This chain joins TRBV4-1 and TRBJ2-1, with a possible D match to TRBD2 (6 bases). The V end lost 3 bases, the J end lost 7 bases, and 22 bases lay between the germline ends. The CDR3 length is 17 residues. Germline CDR1 reads MGHRA; CDR2 reads YSYEKL.